The rows below give T cell receptor beta chains drawn from one sample of a study of cytomegalovirus exposure and HLA in healthy donors. Clones were read by immunoSEQ multiplex PCR, and TCRdb kept only the in-frame ones, dropping some. The data contain some 96,000 clones, around three quarters of them singletons. Sequenced input: PBMCs. These receptors came from a man between 40 and 49 years old in good health and CMV-seronegative. CDR3s include the opening cysteine and the closing phenylalanine or tryptophan. The order of the fields is J gene, V gene, clone size, D gene, CDR3 DNA, CDR3 protein. The D gene is left open where the match is weak. Clone size appears in some rows only: once, few, many, or a class for an expanded clone.

J: TRBJ2-1; V: TRBV11-3; size: -; D: -; DNA: TGTGCCAGCAGCCCCGGGACCCACGGGGGCAATGAGCAGTTCTTC; CDR3: CASSPGTHGGNEQFF
J: TRBJ2-1; V: TRBV11-2; size: -; D: -; DNA: TGTGCCAGCAGCTTAGCTCAGCGTGATGTATACAATGAGCAGTTCTTC; CDR3: CASSLAQRDVYNEQFF
J: TRBJ2-2; V: TRBV27; size: once; D: -; DNA: TGTGCCAGCAGTTTATCGCCAGGGGCGACGAACACCGGGGAGCTGTTTTTT; CDR3: CASSLSPGATNTGELFF
J: TRBJ1-4; V: TRBV6-1; size: -; D: -; DNA: TGTGCCAGCAGTGGCGGGCGTATCAATGAAAAACTGTTTTTT; CDR3: CASSGGRINEKLFF
J: TRBJ2-7; V: TRBV11-3; size: -; D: -; DNA: TGTGCCAGCAGCTTATCGTCTCCCTACGAGCAGTACTTC; CDR3: CASSLSSPYEQYF
J: TRBJ1-2; V: TRBV10-3; size: -; D: -; DNA: TGTGCCATCAGTGAATTTAGGGGTGGCTACACCTTC; CDR3: CAISEFRGGYTF
J: TRBJ2-7; V: TRBV14; size: -; D: TRBD2; DNA: TGTGCCAGCAGCCCCGGACTAGCGGGGGTCTACGAGCAGTACTTC; CDR3: CASSPGLAGVYEQYF
J: TRBJ2-7; V: TRBV28; size: -; D: TRBD2; DNA: TGTGCCAGCAGTTTAAGTCCGGGGGGGCACGAGCAGTACTTC; CDR3: CASSLSPGGHEQYF
J: TRBJ1-1; V: TRBV25-1; size: -; D: -; DNA: TGTGCCAGCAGGGCGAGTTCCGGGGTCTTGGCTGAAGCTTTCTTT; CDR3: CASRASSGVLAEAFF
J: TRBJ1-5; V: TRBV5-5; size: -; D: -; DNA: TGTGCCAGCAGCAACACAGGTGGTCAGCCCCAGCATTTT; CDR3: CASSNTGGQPQHF
J: TRBJ2-2; V: TRBV27; size: few; D: TRBD2; DNA: TGTGCCAGCAGCTTAGCGGGGGGCACCGGGGAGCTGTTTTTT; CDR3: CASSLAGGTGELFF
J: TRBJ2-7; V: TRBV5-1; size: -; D: -; DNA: TGCGCCAGCAGCTGGGGGGCGGGGGCCTTCTACGAGCAGTACTTC; CDR3: CASSWGAGAFYEQYF
J: TRBJ2-1; V: TRBV5-4; size: -; D: TRBD2; DNA: TGTGCCAGCAGCTTGAGCGCGGGGGGTTACAATGAGCAGTTCTTC; CDR3: CASSLSAGGYNEQFF
J: TRBJ2-2; V: TRBV4-3; size: -; D: -; DNA: TGCGCCAGCAGCCACACGGGGAGATCCGGGGAGCTGTTTTTT; CDR3: CASSHTGRSGELFF
J: TRBJ2-1; V: TRBV4-3; size: -; D: -; DNA: TGCGCCAGCAGCCAAGATACGGTTCGGGATATCTACAATGAGCAGTTCTTC; CDR3: CASSQDTVRDIYNEQFF
J: TRBJ2-3; V: TRBV6-5; size: -; D: -; DNA: TGTGCCAGCAGCCTCAGGAGAGGGTCAGATACGCAGTATTTT; CDR3: CASSLRRGSDTQYF
J: TRBJ2-5; V: TRBV7-9; size: -; D: -; DNA: TGTGCCAGCAGCTTTCCCCAAACGACTATGTCGAAAGAGACCCAGTACTTC; CDR3: CASSFPQTTMSKETQYF
J: TRBJ2-1; V: TRBV5-6; size: -; D: TRBD2; DNA: TGTGCCAGCAGCTCGCTAGCGGGGGGGCCCAATGAGCAGTTCTTC; CDR3: CASSSLAGGPNEQFF
J: TRBJ1-2; V: TRBV11-2; size: -; D: TRBD1; DNA: TGTGCCAGCAGCGGCTCAGGGGGCGTGAACGGCTACACCTTC; CDR3: CASSGSGGVNGYTF
J: TRBJ1-2; V: TRBV5-4; size: -; D: TRBD1; DNA: TGTGCCAGCAGCTTGGGAAACAGGGGACGGGCTAACTATGGCTACACCTTC; CDR3: CASSLGNRGRANYGYTF
J: TRBJ2-1; V: TRBV7-9; size: -; D: TRBD2; DNA: TGTTCCAGCAGCTCACTAGCGGGAGATGGCAATGAGCAGTTCTTC; CDR3: CSSSSLAGDGNEQFF
J: TRBJ1-1; V: TRBV4-1; size: -; D: TRBD1; DNA: TGCGCCAGCAGCCAGAGACAGGGAGGAGACACTGAAGCTTTCTTT; CDR3: CASSQRQGGDTEAFF
J: TRBJ1-3; V: TRBV7-2; size: -; D: -; DNA: TGTGCCAGCAGCCCCTGGGACATCTCTGGAAACACCATATATTTT; CDR3: CASSPWDISGNTIYF
J: TRBJ2-1; V: TRBV13; size: -; D: TRBD2; DNA: TGTGCCAGCAGCCCAAGGACTAGCGGGAGCTCCTACAATGAGCAGTTCTTC; CDR3: CASSPRTSGSSYNEQFF
J: TRBJ1-1; V: TRBV14; size: -; D: -; DNA: TGTGCCAGCAGCCGACCAGGGGTGTTGGGTGAAGCTTTCTTT; CDR3: CASSRPGVLGEAFF
J: TRBJ1-5; V: TRBV6-5; size: -; D: -; DNA: TGTGCCAGCAGTTACTCGAATAGTGGTCAGCCCCAGCATTTT; CDR3: CASSYSNSGQPQHF
J: TRBJ2-3; V: TRBV28; size: -; D: -; DNA: TGTGCCAGCTTATCTAGCGTCGACACAGATACGCAGTATTTT; CDR3: CASLSSVDTDTQYF
J: TRBJ2-5; V: TRBV11-3; size: few; D: TRBD1; DNA: TGTGCCAGCAGCCCAAGGACAGGGGGGGAGACCCAGTACTTC; CDR3: CASSPRTGGETQYF
J: TRBJ2-3; V: TRBV7-2; size: -; D: TRBD2; DNA: TGTGCCAGCAGCCGGACTAGCGGGGATTATACGCAGTATTTT; CDR3: CASSRTSGDYTQYF
J: TRBJ1-3; V: TRBV19; size: -; D: TRBD1; DNA: TGTGCCAGTAGTATAACAGGGGCTGGAAACACCATATATTTT; CDR3: CASSITGAGNTIYF
J: TRBJ1-2; V: TRBV9; size: -; D: TRBD1; DNA: TGTGCCAGCAGCGCCCTGGACAGGGGGGATGGCTACACCTTC; CDR3: CASSALDRGDGYTF
J: TRBJ2-1; V: TRBV18; size: few; D: TRBD1; DNA: TGTGCCAGCTCAGGAAGACAGGGGAGGAATGAGCAGTTCTTC; CDR3: CASSGRQGRNEQFF
J: TRBJ2-4; V: TRBV5-5; size: -; D: TRBD1; DNA: TGTGCCACACAGGGGTCCGCAGCCAAAAACATTCAGTACTTC; CDR3: CATQGSAAKNIQYF
J: TRBJ1-4; V: TRBV6-5; size: -; D: -; DNA: TGTGCCAGCAGTTTGGGGACTTCCGAAAAACTGTTTTTT; CDR3: CASSLGTSEKLFF
J: TRBJ1-6; V: TRBV7-2; size: -; D: -; DNA: TGTGCCAGCAGCCCAGCCTACGGAGGGCCCCGCAATTCACCCCTCCACTTT; CDR3: CASSPAYGGPRNSPLHF
J: TRBJ1-5; V: TRBV15; size: -; D: -; DNA: TGTGCCACCAGCAGAGATCGCGGAGGGATTCAGCCCCAGCATTTT; CDR3: CATSRDRGGIQPQHF
J: TRBJ2-1; V: TRBV7-9; size: -; D: -; DNA: TGTGCCAGCAGCCCCTTTGCGGGACTCTACAATGAGCAGTTCTTC; CDR3: CASSPFAGLYNEQFF
J: TRBJ2-1; V: TRBV7-2; size: -; D: TRBD2; DNA: TGTGCCAGCAGCTTAGAGGGCAGCGGGGGGAACAATGAGCAGTTCTTC; CDR3: CASSLEGSGGNNEQFF
J: TRBJ2-7; V: TRBV19; size: -; D: -; DNA: TGTGCCAGTAGTATAGGGACTAACTCCTACGAGCAGTACTTC; CDR3: CASSIGTNSYEQYF
J: TRBJ2-5; V: TRBV10-2; size: -; D: TRBD2; DNA: TGCGCCAGCAGTGGGGTAGCGGGAGTGCAAGAGACCCAGTACTTC; CDR3: CASSGVAGVQETQYF